This TCR beta chain was identified during a study of shared clonotypes between healthy human individuals. At the level of the study: The composition of the donors was a couple of women and a few men aged 18 to 49. General study findings and limits: Exclusively blood specimens were collected; tissue repertoires likely differ.

The V end lost 8 bases, the J end lost 3 bases, and 5 bases lay between the germline ends. This CDR3 comprises 10 residues. Germline V gene sequence: CDR1 MNHNS, CDR2 SASEGT. With respect to this clone: The antigen remains undetermined.

Clones were sequenced by immunoSEQ multiplex PCR, and TCRdb holds only the in-frame ones, with some missing. Of roughly 2.6 million clones listed, more than 80% were seen once; the top ten hold about 0.13%. This rearrangement joins TRBV6-1 to TRBJ2-7, with no clear D. The TCR sequence derives from a man between 18 and 35 years old in good health. Sequencing was performed on naive CD4+ T cells sorted from blood. Regarding subset: CD45RA+ positively selected. The CDR3 spells CASDNYEQYF. The CDR3, as DNA: TGTGCCAGCGACAACTACGAGCAGTACTTC.